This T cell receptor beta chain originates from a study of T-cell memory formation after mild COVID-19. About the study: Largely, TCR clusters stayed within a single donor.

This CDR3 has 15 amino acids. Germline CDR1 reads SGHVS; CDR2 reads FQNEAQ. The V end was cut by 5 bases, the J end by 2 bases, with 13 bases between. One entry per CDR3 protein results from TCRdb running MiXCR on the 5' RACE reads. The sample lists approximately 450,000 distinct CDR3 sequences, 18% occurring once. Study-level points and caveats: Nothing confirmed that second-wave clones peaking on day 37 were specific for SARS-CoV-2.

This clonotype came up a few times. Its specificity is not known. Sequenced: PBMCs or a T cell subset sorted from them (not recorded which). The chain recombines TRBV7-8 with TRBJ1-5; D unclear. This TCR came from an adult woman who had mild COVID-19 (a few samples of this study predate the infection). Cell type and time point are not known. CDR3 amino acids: CASSIGEGGNQPQHF. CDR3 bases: TGTGCCAGCAGCATCGGGGAGGGCGGCAATCAGCCCCAGCATTTT.